Listed below are T cell receptor beta chains from one sample, sequenced in a study of T cell changes during pregnancy in multiple sclerosis. Only in-frame clones appear in the TCRdb table, and some are missing; sequencing was by immunoSEQ multiplex PCR. This sample carries 65,000 to 75,000 clones, 80% to 95% of them seen once, and the ten largest clones take about 1.5%. This sample comprised peripheral blood, obtained in the second trimester of pregnancy. Source of these receptors: a female donor with multiple sclerosis, enrolled in a pregnancy study. Each CDR3 is given with its conserved first and last residue. The D gene is left open where the match is weak. Size tells how often a clone was seen (once, few, many) or the class of an expanded clone, and some rows leave it out.

j_call: TRBJ2-5
v_call: TRBV5-4
clone_size: -
d_call: -
cdr3_aa: CASSLGVRTEETQYF

j_call: TRBJ1-1
v_call: TRBV9
clone_size: -
d_call: -
cdr3_aa: CASSGPPDNAEAFF

j_call: TRBJ1-5
v_call: TRBV7-8
clone_size: -
d_call: -
cdr3_aa: CASSFTQGRQPQHF

j_call: TRBJ2-1
v_call: TRBV4-3
clone_size: -
d_call: -
cdr3_aa: CASSQDGGLREQGPKNEQFF

j_call: TRBJ2-1
v_call: TRBV5-1
clone_size: many
d_call: TRBD1
cdr3_aa: CASSPGQGNEQFF

j_call: TRBJ1-1
v_call: TRBV19
clone_size: -
d_call: TRBD1
cdr3_aa: CASRGQGITEAFF

j_call: TRBJ2-1
v_call: TRBV20-1
clone_size: -
d_call: -
cdr3_aa: CSVRGAAEQFF

j_call: TRBJ1-5
v_call: TRBV30
clone_size: -
d_call: -
cdr3_aa: CAWSSTRTVGRLTSNQPQHF

j_call: TRBJ2-2
v_call: TRBV11-2
clone_size: -
d_call: TRBD1
cdr3_aa: CASSLQGASGELFF

j_call: TRBJ2-3
v_call: TRBV30
clone_size: -
d_call: TRBD1
cdr3_aa: CAWGTADTQYF

j_call: TRBJ1-2
v_call: TRBV18
clone_size: -
d_call: TRBD1
cdr3_aa: CASSPRTGDDGYTF

j_call: TRBJ2-1
v_call: TRBV6-1
clone_size: once
d_call: -
cdr3_aa: CASSPGLAYNEQFF

j_call: TRBJ1-5
v_call: TRBV27
clone_size: -
d_call: TRBD1
cdr3_aa: CASSISGGTQHF

j_call: TRBJ1-2
v_call: TRBV25-1
clone_size: -
d_call: TRBD1
cdr3_aa: CASSPHFWFGTGIGYTF

j_call: TRBJ2-3
v_call: TRBV18
clone_size: -
d_call: -
cdr3_aa: CASFPTGPPNTQYF

j_call: TRBJ2-5
v_call: TRBV5-4
clone_size: -
d_call: -
cdr3_aa: CASSSSWDSERPQYF

j_call: TRBJ2-1
v_call: TRBV5-8
clone_size: once
d_call: -
cdr3_aa: CASSLSIGATREQFF

j_call: TRBJ2-1
v_call: TRBV5-1
clone_size: -
d_call: TRBD2
cdr3_aa: CASSFEREGGEQFF

j_call: TRBJ2-1
v_call: TRBV4-3
clone_size: -
d_call: TRBD2
cdr3_aa: CASSQGTSGGGGYNEQFF

j_call: TRBJ2-4
v_call: TRBV5-1
clone_size: -
d_call: -
cdr3_aa: CASSLKGAKNIQYF

j_call: TRBJ2-3
v_call: TRBV10-3
clone_size: -
d_call: -
cdr3_aa: CAISPSDTQYF

j_call: TRBJ2-1
v_call: TRBV14
clone_size: -
d_call: -
cdr3_aa: CASSQSRGLGRFF

j_call: TRBJ1-6
v_call: TRBV5-1
clone_size: -
d_call: TRBD1
cdr3_aa: CATLGGQGAWGYNSPLHF

j_call: TRBJ2-5
v_call: TRBV5-1
clone_size: few
d_call: TRBD2
cdr3_aa: CASSPLILAGESETQYF

j_call: TRBJ1-2
v_call: TRBV7-9
clone_size: -
d_call: -
cdr3_aa: CASSYSGRHYGYTF